The sequence of this T cell receptor beta chain was determined in a study of technical replicates of blood from a handful of donors. The CDR3 has 13 amino acids. With 4 bases clipped from V and 6 bases from J, the junction kept 5 bases outside the gene matches. CDR1 and CDR2 from the germline V gene are LNHDA and SQIVND (reference sequence). Generated by immunoSEQ multiplex PCR, the TCRdb table keeps only in-frame clones and is missing some. The sample includes 95,000 to 100,000 clones, roughly 95% seen only once; the top ten take approximately 0.2%. This receptor was obtained from a human donor in good health. Sequenced input: T cells isolated from PBMCs. The chain joins TRBV19 to TRBJ2-7; 8 bases match TRBD2. In DNA form, the CDR3 reads TGTGCCAGTAGTAAGCGGGAGTTTGCCGAGCAGTACTTC. The encoded protein is CASSKREFAEQYF.